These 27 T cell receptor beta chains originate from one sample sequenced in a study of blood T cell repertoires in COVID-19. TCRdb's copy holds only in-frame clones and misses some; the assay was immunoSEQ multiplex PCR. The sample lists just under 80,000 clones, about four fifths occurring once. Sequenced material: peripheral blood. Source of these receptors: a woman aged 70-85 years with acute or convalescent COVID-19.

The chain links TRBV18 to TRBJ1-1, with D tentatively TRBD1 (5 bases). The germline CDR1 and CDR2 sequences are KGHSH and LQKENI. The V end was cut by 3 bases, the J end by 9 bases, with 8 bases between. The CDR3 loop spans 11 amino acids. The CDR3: CASSPGGKAFF. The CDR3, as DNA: TGTGCCAGCTCACCGGGGGGGAAAGCTTTCTTT.

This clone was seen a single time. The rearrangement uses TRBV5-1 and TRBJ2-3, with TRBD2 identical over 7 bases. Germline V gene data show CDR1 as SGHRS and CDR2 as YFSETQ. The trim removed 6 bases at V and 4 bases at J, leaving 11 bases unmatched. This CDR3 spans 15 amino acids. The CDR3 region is CASNDATSAADTQYF. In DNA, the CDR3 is TGCGCCAGCAATGATGCCACTAGCGCCGCAGATACGCAGTATTTT.

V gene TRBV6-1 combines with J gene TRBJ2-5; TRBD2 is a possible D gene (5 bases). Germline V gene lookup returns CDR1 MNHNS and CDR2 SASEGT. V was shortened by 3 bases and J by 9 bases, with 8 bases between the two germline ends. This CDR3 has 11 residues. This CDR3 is CASSEGVAQYF. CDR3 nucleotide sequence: TGTGCCAGCAGTGAGGGAGTTGCCCAGTACTTC.

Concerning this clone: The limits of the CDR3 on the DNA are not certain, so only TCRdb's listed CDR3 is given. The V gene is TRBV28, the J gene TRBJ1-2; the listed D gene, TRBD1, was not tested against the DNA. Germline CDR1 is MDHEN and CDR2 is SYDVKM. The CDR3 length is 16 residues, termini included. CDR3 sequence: CASSSSGTGTLYGYTF.

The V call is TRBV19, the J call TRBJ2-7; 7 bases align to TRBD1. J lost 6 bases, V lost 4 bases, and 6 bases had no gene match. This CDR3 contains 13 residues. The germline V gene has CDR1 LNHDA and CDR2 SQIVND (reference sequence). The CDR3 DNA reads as TGTGCCAGTAGTAACAGGGGTAATGGCGAGCAGTACTTC. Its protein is CASSNRGNGEQYF. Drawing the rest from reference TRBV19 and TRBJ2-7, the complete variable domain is DGGITQSPKYLFRKEGQNVTLSCEQNLNHDAMYWYRQDPGQGLRLIYYSQIVNDFQKGDIAEGYSVSREKKESFPLTVTSAQKNPTAFYLCASSNRGNGEQYFGPGTRLTVT.

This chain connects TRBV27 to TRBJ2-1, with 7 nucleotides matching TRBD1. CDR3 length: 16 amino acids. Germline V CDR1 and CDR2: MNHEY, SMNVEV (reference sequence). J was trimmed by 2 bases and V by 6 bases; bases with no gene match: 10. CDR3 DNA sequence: TGTGCCAGCAGGCAAGGGACAGACGCGACCTACAATGAGCAGTTCTTC. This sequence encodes CASRQGTDATYNEQFF.

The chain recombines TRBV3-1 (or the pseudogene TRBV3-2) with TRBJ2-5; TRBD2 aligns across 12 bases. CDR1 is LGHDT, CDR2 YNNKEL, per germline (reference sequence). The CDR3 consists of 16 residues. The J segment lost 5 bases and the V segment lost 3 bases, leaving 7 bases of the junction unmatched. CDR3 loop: CASSHRTSGKRETQYF. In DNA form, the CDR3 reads TGTGCCAGCAGCCATCGGACTAGCGGGAAGAGGGAGACCCAGTACTTC.

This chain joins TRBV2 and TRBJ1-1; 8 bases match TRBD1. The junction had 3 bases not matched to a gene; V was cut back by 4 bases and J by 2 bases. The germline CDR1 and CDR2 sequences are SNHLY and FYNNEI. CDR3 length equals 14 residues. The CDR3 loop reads CASSAQGGNTEAFF. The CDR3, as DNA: TGTGCCAGCAGTGCACAGGGGGGAAACACTGAAGCTTTCTTT.

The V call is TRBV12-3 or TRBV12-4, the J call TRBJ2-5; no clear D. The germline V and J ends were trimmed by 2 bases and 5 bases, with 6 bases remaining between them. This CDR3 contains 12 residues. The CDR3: CASSLHQETQYF. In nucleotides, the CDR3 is TGTGCCAGCAGTTTACATCAGGAGACCCAGTACTTC.

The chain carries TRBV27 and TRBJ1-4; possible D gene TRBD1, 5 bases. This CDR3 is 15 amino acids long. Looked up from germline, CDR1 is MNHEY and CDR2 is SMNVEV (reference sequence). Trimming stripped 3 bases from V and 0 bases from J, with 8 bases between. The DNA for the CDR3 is TGTGCCAGCAGTTTCTCGACAGCAACTAATGAAAAACTGTTTTTT. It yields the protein CASSFSTATNEKLFF.

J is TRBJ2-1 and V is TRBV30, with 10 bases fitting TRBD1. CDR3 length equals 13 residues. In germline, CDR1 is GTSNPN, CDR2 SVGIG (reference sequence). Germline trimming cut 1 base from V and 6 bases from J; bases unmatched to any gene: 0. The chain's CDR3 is CAWSGTGGNEQFF. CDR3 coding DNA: TGTGCCTGGAGTGGGACAGGGGGCAATGAGCAGTTCTTC.

The CDR3 region has the DNA TGTGCCAGCAGCTTGAGGCCAGGCCAGACCGCACAGATCAACAATGAGCAGTTCTTC. Its translation is CASSLRPGQTAQINNEQFF. V usage is TRBV5-5 and J usage is TRBJ2-1; no clear D gene. This CDR3 has 19 amino acids. From germline, CDR1 is SGHKS and CDR2 YYEKEE (reference sequence). The V gene lost 1 base and the J gene lost 5 bases, with 25 bases spanning the gap.

The CDR3 spells CASSPDRGLGYTF. CDR3 nucleotides: TGTGCCAGCAGTCCTGACAGGGGGCTTGGCTACACCTTC. The rearrangement uses TRBV7-3 and TRBJ1-2, with 10 bases matching TRBD1. The CDR3 runs 13 residues. Germline-derived CDR1 and CDR2 are SGHTA and FQGTGA. Unmatched junction bases numbered 5, after V lost 6 bases and J lost 7 bases.

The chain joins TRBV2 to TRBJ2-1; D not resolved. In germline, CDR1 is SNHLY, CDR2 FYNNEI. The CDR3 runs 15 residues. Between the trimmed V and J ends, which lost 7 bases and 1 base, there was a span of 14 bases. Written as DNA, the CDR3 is TGTGCCAGCAAGTTAGCAATTGGTTCCTACAATGAGCAGTTCTTC. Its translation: CASKLAIGSYNEQFF. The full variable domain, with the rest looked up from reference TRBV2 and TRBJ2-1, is EPEVTQTPSHQVTQMGQEVILRCVPISNHLYFYWYRQILGQKVEFLVSFYNNEISEKSEIFDDQFSVERPDGSNFTLKIRSTKLEDSAMYFCASKLAIGSYNEQFFGPGTRLTVL.

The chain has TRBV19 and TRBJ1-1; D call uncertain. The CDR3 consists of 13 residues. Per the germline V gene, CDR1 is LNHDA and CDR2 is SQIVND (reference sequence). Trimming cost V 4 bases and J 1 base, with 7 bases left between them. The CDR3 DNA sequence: TGTGCCAGTAGTACCACACCGAACACTGAAGCTTTCTTT. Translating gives CASSTTPNTEAFF.

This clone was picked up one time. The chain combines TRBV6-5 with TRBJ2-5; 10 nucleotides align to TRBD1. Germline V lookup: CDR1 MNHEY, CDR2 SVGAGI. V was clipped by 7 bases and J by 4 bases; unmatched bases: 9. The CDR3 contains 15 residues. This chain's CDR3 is CASTWGQGMGETQYF. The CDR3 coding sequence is TGTGCCAGCACCTGGGGACAGGGGATGGGAGAGACCCAGTACTTC.

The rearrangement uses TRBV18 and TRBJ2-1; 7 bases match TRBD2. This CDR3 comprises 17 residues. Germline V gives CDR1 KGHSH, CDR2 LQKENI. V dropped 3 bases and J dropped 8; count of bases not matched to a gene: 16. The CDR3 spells CASSPLRGGSGLYEQFF. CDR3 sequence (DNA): TGTGCCAGCTCACCCCTGAGGGGCGGGAGTGGTCTCTATGAGCAGTTCTTC.

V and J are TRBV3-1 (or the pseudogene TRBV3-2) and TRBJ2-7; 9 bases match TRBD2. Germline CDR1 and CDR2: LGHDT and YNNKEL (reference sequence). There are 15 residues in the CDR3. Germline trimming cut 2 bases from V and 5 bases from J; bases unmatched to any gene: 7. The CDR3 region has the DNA TGTGCCAGCAGCCAAAGGTCTAGCGGGACCCACGAGCAGTACTTC. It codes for CASSQRSSGTHEQYF.

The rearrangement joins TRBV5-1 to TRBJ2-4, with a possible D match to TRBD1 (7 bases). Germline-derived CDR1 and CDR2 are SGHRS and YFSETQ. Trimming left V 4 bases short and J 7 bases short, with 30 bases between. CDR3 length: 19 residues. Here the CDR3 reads CASSLGQDGLTIETNIQYF. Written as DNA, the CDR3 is TGCGCCAGCAGCCTCGGACAGGACGGACTAACTATCGAAACGAACATTCAGTACTTC.

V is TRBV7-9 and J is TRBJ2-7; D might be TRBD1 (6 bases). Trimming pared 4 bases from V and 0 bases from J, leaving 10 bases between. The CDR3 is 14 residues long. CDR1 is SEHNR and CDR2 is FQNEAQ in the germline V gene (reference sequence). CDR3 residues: CASSSQGLSYEQYF. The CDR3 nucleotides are TGTGCCAGCAGCTCACAGGGTCTCTCCTACGAGCAGTACTTC.

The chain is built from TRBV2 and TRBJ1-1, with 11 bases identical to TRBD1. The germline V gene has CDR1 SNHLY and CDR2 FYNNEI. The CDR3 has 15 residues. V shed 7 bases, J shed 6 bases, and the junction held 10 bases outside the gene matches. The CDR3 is CASKSYGTGGSEAFF. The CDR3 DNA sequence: TGTGCCAGCAAATCCTATGGGACAGGGGGTTCTGAAGCTTTCTTT.

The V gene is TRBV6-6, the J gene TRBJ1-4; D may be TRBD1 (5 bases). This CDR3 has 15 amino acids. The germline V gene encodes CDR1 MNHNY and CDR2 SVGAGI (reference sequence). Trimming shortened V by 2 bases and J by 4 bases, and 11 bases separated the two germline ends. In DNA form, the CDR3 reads TGTGCCAGCAGTTACCGCCAGGGCATTAATGAAAAACTGTTTTTT. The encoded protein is CASSYRQGINEKLFF.

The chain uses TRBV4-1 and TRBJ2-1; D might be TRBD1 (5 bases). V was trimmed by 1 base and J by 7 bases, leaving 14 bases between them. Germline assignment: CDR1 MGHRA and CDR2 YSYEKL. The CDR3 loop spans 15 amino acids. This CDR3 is CASSQGVGRANEQFF. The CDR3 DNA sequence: TGCGCCAGCAGCCAAGGGGTGGGCAGGGCGAATGAGCAGTTCTTC.

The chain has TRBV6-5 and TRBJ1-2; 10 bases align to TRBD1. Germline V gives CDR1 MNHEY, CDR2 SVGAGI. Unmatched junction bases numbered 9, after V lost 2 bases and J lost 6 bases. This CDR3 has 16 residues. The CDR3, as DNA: TGTGCCAGCAGTTACGGGACAGGGGCAAGCGTAAATGGCTACACCTTC. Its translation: CASSYGTGASVNGYTF.

The CDR3 bases are TGTGCCAGCAGTGAAGCCTGGTTGGGGGGGCCCAATGAGCAGTTCTTC. Translation gives CASSEAWLGGPNEQFF. The V gene is TRBV6-1, the J gene TRBJ2-1; perhaps TRBD2 as D (7 bases). The germline V gene has CDR1 MNHNS and CDR2 SASEGT. The CDR3 totals 16 residues. Trimming took 0 bases from V and 6 from J, leaving 15 bases between them.

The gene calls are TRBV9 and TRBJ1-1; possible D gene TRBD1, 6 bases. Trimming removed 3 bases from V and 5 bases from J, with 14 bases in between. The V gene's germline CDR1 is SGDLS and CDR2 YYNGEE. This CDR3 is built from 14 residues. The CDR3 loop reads CASSAQNRDTEAFF. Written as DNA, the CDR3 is TGTGCCAGCAGCGCCCAGAACAGGGATACTGAAGCTTTCTTT. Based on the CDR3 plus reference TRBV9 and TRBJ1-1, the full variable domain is DSGVTQTPKHLITATGQRVTLRCSPRSGDLSVYWYQQSLDQGLQFLIQYYNGEERAKGNILERFSAQQFPDLHSELNLSSLELGDSALYFCASSAQNRDTEAFFGQGTRLTVV.

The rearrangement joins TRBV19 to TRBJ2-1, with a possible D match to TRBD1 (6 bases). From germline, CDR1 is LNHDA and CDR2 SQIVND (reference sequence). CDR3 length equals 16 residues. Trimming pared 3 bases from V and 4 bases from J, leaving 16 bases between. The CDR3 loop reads CASSMDSIGGYNEQFF. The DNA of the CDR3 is TGTGCCAGTAGTATGGACAGCATAGGAGGATACAATGAGCAGTTCTTC.